This TCR beta chain was observed in a study of blood T cell repertoires in COVID-19. Study as a whole: Specimens from acute and convalescent COVID-19 originated in the United States, Italy and Spain. The cDNA or gDNA used as material had been derived from T cells, B-cell-depleted T cells, or PBMCs.

Data came from immunoSEQ multiplex PCR; TCRdb stores just in-frame clones and leaves some out. This table holds some 250,000 clones, roughly 88% found once. This clone was found once. Material for sequencing was peripheral blood. This TCR was sampled from a human donor in a cohort sampled during active COVID-19.

The CDR3 coding sequence is TGCGCCAGCAGCTTGGAGGGGACAGGGGACCAGCCCCAGCATTTT. The encoded protein is CASSLEGTGDQPQHF. The V gene is TRBV5-1, the J gene TRBJ1-5; 10 bases are shared with TRBD1. CDR3 length: 15 amino acids. Germline V gene lookup returns CDR1 SGHRS and CDR2 YFSETQ. The V and J ends lost 0 bases and 7 bases, in that order; junction bases with no gene match: 4.